This T cell receptor beta chain stems from a study of tumor and adjacent non-tumor tissue in lung cancer. Three rounds of nested PCR, following a modified ARM-PCR protocol, produced the TCRbeta library. One entry per CDR3 protein, called by TCRdb with MiXCR from the multiplex PCR reads. The sample yields 200,000 to 250,000 distinct CDR3 sequences, 71% seen once. This sample's RNA came from whole unsorted tissue. This CDR3 contains 16 residues. Germline V lookup: CDR1 SGHNT, CDR2 YENEEA. Remarks on this clonotype: The CDR3 does not end in the conserved phenylalanine or tryptophan, so this is likely a read error.

The TCR comes from a man in his sixties with non-small cell lung cancer. Sequencing used lung tumor tissue. The rearrangement uses TRBV11-3 and TRBJ2-1; D perhaps matches TRBD2 (5 bases). The CDR3: CASSPARRRSYNGQFV. CDR3 nucleotides: TGTGCCAGCAGCCCCGCCCGGCGGAGGTCCTACAATGGGCAGTTCGTC.